Listed below are T cell receptor beta chains from one sample, sequenced in a study of long-term antiretroviral therapy in people with HIV. The repertoire was sequenced with immunoSEQ multiplex PCR; TCRdb's copy has only in-frame clones and lacks some. The table records tens of thousands of clones, 81% of them present only once. The source was unsorted PBMCs, collected 0.1 years before starting antiretroviral therapy. The source is a man aged 35 to 55 with HIV. The CDR3 runs from the conserved cysteine through the conserved F or W. Each record gives: D gene, J gene, clone size, V gene, CDR3 protein, CDR3 DNA. D genes are given only for firm matches. Expanded clones get a size class; other rows say once, few or many, or leave the size out.

>NA|TRBJ2-1|few|TRBV9
CASSTSSYNEQFF
TGTGCCAGCAGCACGAGCTCCTACAATGAGCAGTTCTTC
>NA|TRBJ2-5|few|TRBV28
CASSLIWGSGEETQYF
TGTGCCAGCAGTTTAATTTGGGGTAGCGGAGAAGAGACCCAGTACTTC
>TRBD2|TRBJ2-5|once|TRBV4-3
CASSQDWGGDRETQYF
TGCGCCAGCAGCCAAGATTGGGGGGGTGATCGCGAGACCCAGTACTTC
>TRBD1|TRBJ2-5|NA|TRBV6-1
CASSIEQGRQETQYF
TGTGCCAGCAGTATAGAACAGGGGCGACAAGAGACCCAGTACTTC
>NA|TRBJ1-1|NA|TRBV6-6
CASSPPRGSDTEAFF
TGTGCCAGCAGCCCCCCCAGGGGTAGTGACACTGAAGCTTTCTTT
>TRBD2|TRBJ2-1|once|TRBV18
CASYESGRGWDNEQFF
TGTGCCAGCTACGAATCGGGGAGGGGATGGGACAATGAGCAGTTCTTC
>TRBD1|TRBJ1-3|NA|TRBV2
CASSPGQGRASGGNTIYF
TGTGCCAGCAGTCCCGGACAGGGCCGGGCCTCTGGTGGAAACACCATATATTTT
>NA|TRBJ1-5|NA|TRBV7-9
CASSSTYINQPQHF
TGTGCCAGCAGTTCTACGTATATCAATCAGCCCCAGCATTTT
>NA|TRBJ2-7|NA|TRBV7-8
CASSPNYEQYF
TGTGCCAGCAGCCCCAACTACGAGCAGTACTTC
>NA|TRBJ2-2|few|TRBV28
CASLPGQRGELFF
TGTGCCAGCCTCCCCGGACAAAGGGGGGAGCTGTTTTTT
>TRBD1|TRBJ1-1|NA|TRBV5-5
CASSSDREAFF
TGTGCCAGCAGCTCGGACAGGGAAGCTTTCTTT
>TRBD2|TRBJ2-1|NA|TRBV5-1
CASSLVPSGGPSEQFF
TGCGCCAGCAGCTTGGTTCCTAGCGGGGGCCCCAGTGAGCAGTTCTTC
>NA|TRBJ1-4|NA|TRBV13
CASSSQGEKLFF
TGTGCCAGCAGCTCCCAAGGCGAAAAACTGTTTTTT
>TRBD1|TRBJ2-1|NA|TRBV10-2
CASRRDREREQFF
TGCGCCAGCAGGAGGGACAGGGAACGAGAGCAGTTCTTC
>TRBD1|TRBJ2-7|few|TRBV6-5
CASRLRQGGEQYF
TGTGCCAGCAGACTAAGACAGGGGGGCGAGCAGTACTTC
>TRBD1|TRBJ2-2|large|TRBV29-1
CSVEFRDRAAGELFF
TGCAGCGTTGAATTCCGGGACAGGGCCGCCGGGGAGCTGTTTTTT
>TRBD1|TRBJ1-4|once|TRBV7-2
CASSLVPGQGYEKLFF
TGTGCCAGCAGCTTAGTCCCGGGACAGGGGTATGAAAAACTGTTTTTT
>NA|TRBJ2-2|once|TRBV27
CASSLKVLALTGELFF
TGTGCCAGCAGTTTGAAGGTGCTTGCGCTCACCGGGGAGCTGTTTTTT
>NA|TRBJ1-1|once|TRBV18
CASSPGQRATEAFF
TGTGCCAGCTCACCGGGCCAGCGGGCCACTGAAGCTTTCTTT
>NA|TRBJ2-5|once|TRBV18
CASSSPEGRETQYF
TGTGCCAGCTCATCCCCTGAGGGACGAGAGACCCAGTACTTC
>NA|TRBJ1-6|few|TRBV27
CASLADFRHNSPLHF
TGTGCCAGCCTAGCAGATTTTAGACATAATTCACCCCTCCACTTT
>TRBD2|TRBJ2-1|NA|TRBV5-6
CASSPGGLAGGGQFF
TGTGCCAGCAGCCCGGGAGGACTAGCGGGAGGGGGGCAGTTCTTC
>NA|TRBJ1-2|NA|TRBV28
CASSSPVLYGYTF
TGTGCCAGCAGTTCCCCGGTTCTCTATGGCTACACCTTC
>NA|TRBJ2-1|once|TRBV27
CARGVLAGSYNEQFF
TGTGCCAGAGGGGTCTTGGCGGGCTCCTACAATGAGCAGTTCTTC
>TRBD1|TRBJ1-6|few|TRBV19
CASNPGGNSPLHF
TGTGCCAGTAATCCAGGGGGGAATTCACCCCTCCACTTT
>NA|TRBJ1-2|NA|TRBV5-1
CASSPLVPPQADLGYTF
TGCGCCAGCAGCCCCCTAGTGCCCCCCCAGGCGGATTTGGGCTACACCTTC
>TRBD1|TRBJ1-2|NA|TRBV5-5
CASSKTPGQGSYGYTF
TGTGCCAGCAGTAAGACCCCGGGACAGGGTAGCTATGGCTACACCTTC
>TRBD1|TRBJ2-2|NA|TRBV5-1
CASSGTVNTGELFF
TGCGCCAGCTCCGGGACAGTGAACACCGGGGAGCTGTTTTTT
>NA|TRBJ1-2|NA|TRBV7-2
CASTIPGAGYTF
TGTGCCAGCACCATCCCGGGTGCTGGCTACACCTTC